This entry lists 3 T cell receptor beta chains sequenced from one sample in a study of PD-L1 blockade in urothelial cancer. Only in-frame clones appear in the TCRdb table, and some are missing; sequencing was by immunoSEQ multiplex PCR. The sample lists more than 95,000 clones; roughly 89% were seen once. Stated time point: peripheral blood 6 weeks after treatment start. Sequenced here: PBMCs, sampled around atezolizumab (anti-PD-L1) treatment. The origin of the receptors is a man aged 60 to 69 with urothelial cancer.

With respect to this clone: This same CDR3 is encoded by further DNA sequences in the sample. The chain is built from TRBV30 and TRBJ2-5; no clear D gene. With 0 bases removed from V and 5 bases from J, the gap between germline ends came to 4 bases. The germline gives CDR1 GTSNPN, CDR2 SVGIG (reference sequence). The CDR3 totals 11 residues. The CDR3 here is CAWSVAETQYF. The CDR3 DNA reads as TGTGCCTGGAGTGTGGCCGAGACCCAGTACTTC. Using reference TRBV30 and TRBJ2-5 for the parts outside the CDR3, the full variable domain is SQTIHQWPATLVQPVGSPLSLECTVEGTSNPNLYWYRQAAGRGLQLLFYSVGIGQISSEVPQNLSASRPQDRQFILSSKKLLLSDSGFYLCAWSVAETQYFGPGTRLLVL.

For the CDR3, the DNA is TGTGCCAGCAGCACCCGGTGGGGGGAGGGAGAGACCCAGTACTTC. As protein: CASSTRWGEGETQYF. The rearrangement links TRBV28 to TRBJ2-5, with TRBD2 matching over 7 bases. V lost 6 bases and J lost 4; bases outside the gene matches: 11. This CDR3 is built from 15 residues. Per the germline V gene, CDR1 is MDHEN and CDR2 is SYDVKM. Combining the CDR3 with reference TRBV28 and TRBJ2-5 gives the whole variable domain DVKVTQSSRYLVKRTGEKVFLECVQDMDHENMFWYRQDPGLGLRLIYFSYDVKMKEKGDIPEGYSVSREKKERFSLILESASTNQTSMYLCASSTRWGEGETQYFGPGTRLLVL.

V gene TRBV29-1 combines with J gene TRBJ2-7, with D possibly TRBD2 on 5 matching bases. The CDR3 has 15 amino acids. Germline-derived CDR1 and CDR2 are SQVTM and ANQGSEA. Trimming removed 0 bases at V and 2 bases at J, with 14 bases between. The CDR3 DNA sequence: TGCAGCGTTGAAGACAGGTCGGGATTCGCCTACGAGCAGTACTTC. Amino acid sequence: CSVEDRSGFAYEQYF.